Each of the 20 T cell receptor beta chains below was sequenced from the same sample in a study of response to subunit inactivated influenza vaccine. Via MiXCR, TCRdb re-called the RT-PCR reads, giving one row per CDR3 protein. The data hold about 540,000 distinct CDR3 sequences, with approximately 20% observed a single time. These data were likewise used in another study, on T cells expressing NK-cell markers. That source reports: Beta-chain TCR cDNA was generated via 5'RACE template switching with UMIs.

Sequencing was performed on CD4+ T cells sorted from PBMCs, taken roughly 12 days after vaccination. The receptors stem from a man aged 50 to 59 who received an inactivated influenza vaccine.

The rearrangement links TRBV3-1 to TRBJ2-1; 10 bases line up with TRBD2. Germline values: CDR1 LGHDT, CDR2 YNNKEL (reference sequence). Germline trimming cut 4 bases from V and 4 bases from J; bases unmatched to any gene: 7. The CDR3 spans 16 residues. This CDR3 reads CASSPRTSGLYNEQFF. DNA for the CDR3: TGTGCCAGCAGCCCCAGGACTAGCGGATTGTACAATGAGCAGTTCTTC.

This clonotype appeared a few times. The chain joins TRBV3-1 to TRBJ2-1; D gene unclear. The CDR3 has 18 residues. Germline-derived CDR1 and CDR2 are LGHDT and YNNKEL (reference sequence). V was cut by 3 bases and J by 3 bases, with 21 bases left in between. CDR3 nucleotides: TGTGCCAGCAGCCATGCTGGGGTGACTTGGCCGAGCTACAATGAGCAGTTCTTC. This codes for CASSHAGVTWPSYNEQFF.

CDR3 residues: CASSFRGEQYF. The CDR3 coding sequence is TGTGCCAGCAGTTTTCGGGGTGAGCAGTACTTC. The chain employs TRBV28 and TRBJ2-7; possibly TRBD2 for D (5 bases). This CDR3 region has 11 residues. The ends were cut back, 3 bases at V and 7 bases at J, with 7 bases in the middle. CDR1 and CDR2 (germline): MDHEN, SYDVKM.

The chain links TRBV4-3 to TRBJ1-6, with D unclear. V gave up 4 bases and J gave up 5 bases, with 12 bases separating them. The CDR3 is 15 residues long. Germline values: CDR1 LGHNA, CDR2 YSLEER. The CDR3 DNA sequence: TGCGCCAGCAGCCCAATGGGAGATAATAATTCACCCCTCCACTTT. Protein: CASSPMGDNNSPLHF.

The sample holds one count of this clonotype. V is TRBV24-1 and J is TRBJ2-7; D remains unclear. Per the germline V gene, CDR1 is KGHDR and CDR2 is SFDVKD. The CDR3 runs to 13 residues. V lost 1 base, J lost 4 bases, and 7 bases lay in between. The CDR3 nucleotides are TGTGCCACCAGTGATTTAGGCACGTACGAGCAGTACTTC. Translation: CATSDLGTYEQYF.

This clonotype was found a few times. The rearrangement links TRBV12-3 or TRBV12-4 to TRBJ2-4; perhaps TRBD2 as D (6 bases). The CDR3 is 16 amino acids. V lost 6 bases and J lost 2, with 17 bases in between. CDR3 sequence: CASRRGFLGPKNIQYF. CDR3 bases: TGTGCCAGCAGGCGGGGCTTCCTGGGTCCCAAAAACATTCAGTACTTC.

The chain combines TRBV24-1 with TRBJ2-1, with 8 bases that match TRBD2. Looked up from germline, CDR1 is KGHDR and CDR2 is SFDVKD. V shed 10 bases, J shed 4 bases, and the junction held 8 bases outside the gene matches. The CDR3 totals 14 residues. CDR3 in amino acids: CATGSGGAYNEQFF. Written as DNA, the CDR3 is TGTGCCACTGGGAGCGGGGGAGCTTACAATGAGCAGTTCTTC.

This clonotype occurred a few times. The CDR3: CASSSQGNRELFF. The CDR3 DNA reads as TGTGCCAGCAGCTCACAGGGGAACCGGGAGCTGTTTTTT. V and J are TRBV7-8 and TRBJ2-2, with 7 bases identical to TRBD1. Germline V gene sequence: CDR1 SGHVS, CDR2 FQNEAQ. The CDR3 has 13 residues. Unmatched junction bases numbered 5, after V lost 4 bases and J lost 9 bases.

This clonotype was recorded a few times. The genes are TRBV6-5 and TRBJ2-7; 7 nucleotides agree with TRBD1. The CDR3 covers 13 residues. V lost 0 bases to trimming and J lost 9 bases; unmatched junction nucleotides: 5. Germline assignment: CDR1 MNHEY and CDR2 SVGAGI. DNA of the CDR3: TGTGCCAGCAGTTACTCAGGGGGCAGGTTGCAGTACTTC. It translates to CASSYSGGRLQYF.

The sample holds a few counts of this clonotype. The CDR3 bases are TGTGCCGTGGGTAACTCCTACGAGCAGTACTTC. Its protein is CAVGNSYEQYF. This chain uses TRBV6-5 with TRBJ2-7; D is ambiguous. Trimming stripped 11 bases from V and 0 bases from J, with 8 bases between. CDR3 length: 11 amino acids. Per the germline V gene, CDR1 is MNHEY and CDR2 is SVGAGI.

This clonotype has just a few counts. The chain couples TRBV20-1 to TRBJ1-2; maybe TRBD1 (5 bases). Germline loops: CDR1 DFQATT, CDR2 SNEGSKA (reference sequence). CDR3 length: 14 residues. Deletions cut 2 bases from V and 1 base from J, with 11 bases between. As DNA, the CDR3 is TGCAGTGCTAGACCCCCGACAGTTAACTATGGCTACACCTTC. Amino acids: CSARPPTVNYGYTF.

The V call is TRBV9, the J call TRBJ2-3, with TRBD2 matching 8 bases. Losses at the gene ends were 3 bases for V and 0 bases for J; bases not matched to a gene: 3. Germline-derived CDR1 and CDR2 are SGDLS and YYNGEE. The CDR3 extends over 15 amino acids. As DNA, the CDR3 is TGTGCCAGCAGCGGAGCGGGGGAGAGCACAGATACGCAGTATTTT. It codes for CASSGAGESTDTQYF.

This clonotype was counted between two and nine times. This sequence joins TRBV5-1 and TRBJ2-7; 7 bases are a match to TRBD1. CDR1 is SGHRS, CDR2 YFSETQ, per germline. With 0 bases clipped from V and 2 bases from J, the junction kept 5 bases outside the gene matches. The CDR3 extends over 15 amino acids. CDR3 sequence reads: CASSLDGTEAYEQYF. The CDR3 DNA is TGCGCCAGCAGCTTGGATGGGACAGAGGCCTACGAGCAGTACTTC.

The chain is built from TRBV12-3 or TRBV12-4 and TRBJ1-2, with D possibly matching TRBD1 (6 bases). V lost 0 bases and J 4 bases, leaving 12 bases between the germline ends. This CDR3 contains 15 residues. CDR3 DNA sequence: TGTGCCAGCAGTTTAGCGGGCAGGGGAAGCTATGGCTACACCTTC. Amino acid sequence: CASSLAGRGSYGYTF.

This clonotype was observed a few times. CDR3 in amino acids: CASSLASGWNSYEQYF. DNA of the CDR3: TGTGCCAGCAGCTTAGCTAGCGGGTGGAACTCCTACGAGCAGTACTTC. The rearrangement links TRBV7-9 to TRBJ2-7; TRBD2 matches 7 bases. Per germline, CDR1 SEHNR and CDR2 FQNEAQ (reference sequence). This CDR3 contains 16 residues. V lost 0 bases and J lost 0; bases outside the gene matches: 5.

This clonotype was found a few times. The chain recombines TRBV4-1 with TRBJ2-2; tentatively, D is TRBD2 (5 bases). CDR3 length: 21 amino acids. Germline loops: CDR1 MGHRA, CDR2 YSYEKL. V shed 3 bases and J shed 1 base, with 27 bases lying between them. The CDR3 bases are TGCGCCAGCAGCCATCGCCCCCCCGACTACGTCTCACTACAGAACACCGGGGAGCTGTTTTTT. Its protein product is CASSHRPPDYVSLQNTGELFF.

The chain uses TRBV7-2 and TRBJ2-5, with 12 bases aligning to TRBD2. This CDR3 spans 16 amino acids. From germline, CDR1 is SGHTA and CDR2 FQGNSA. Trimming at V came to 4 bases and at J to 5 bases, leaving 8 bases not matched to a gene. The CDR3 region is CASSSRLAGVIETQYF. The CDR3 DNA reads TGTGCCAGCAGCTCCAGACTAGCGGGAGTTATTGAGACCCAGTACTTC.

The chain employs TRBV6-2 or TRBV6-3 and TRBJ2-2, with a tentative D call TRBD1 (6 bases). Trimming cost V 5 bases and J 0 bases, with 13 bases left between them. Germline V gene data show CDR1 as MNHEY and CDR2 as SVGEGT. This CDR3 comprises 16 residues. The CDR3 nucleotides read TGTGCCAGCAGTCGCCGGACAGCTACGAACACCGGGGAGCTGTTTTTT. It translates to CASSRRTATNTGELFF.

This clonotype was seen repeatedly, ten times or more. This chain links TRBV7-9 with TRBJ1-2; tentative D call: TRBD1 (5 bases). CDR1 and CDR2 (germline): SEHNR, FQNEAQ (reference sequence). Trimming took off 6 bases at V and 3 bases at J, with 11 bases between the two ends. CDR3 length equals 13 residues. Here the CDR3 DNA reads TGTGCCAGCAGTCTCGACAGCTACTATGGCTACACCTTC. Translating gives CASSLDSYYGYTF.

The chain is built from TRBV6-2 or TRBV6-3 and TRBJ1-1; the match to TRBD1 covers 8 bases. The CDR3 spans 15 residues. V lost 4 bases and J lost 4; bases outside the gene matches: 8. The V gene's germline CDR1 is MNHEY and CDR2 SVGEGT. The CDR3 DNA is TGTGCCAGCAGTTCAACAGGGGGTAAGGGCACTGAAGCTTTCTTT. Translated, it gives CASSSTGGKGTEAFF.